This TCR beta chain was sequenced for a study of vaccination and CD4 T cells after COVID-19. On the study more broadly: The stimulating agents, overlapping spike peptides, came from SARS-CoV-2, HCoV-NL63, HCoV-OC43 and HCoV-229E.

Documented treatment: roughly ten-day PBMC culture with coronavirus spike peptide pools or control peptides (ViraFEST assay). Findings of the study overall: The median number of SARS-CoV-2-reactive clonotypes increased from approximately 21 to 38, a change that did not reach significance.

The CDR3 covers 11 residues. The V end lost 6 bases, the J end lost 6 bases, and 12 bases lay between the germline ends. Germline CDR1 and CDR2: DFQATT and SNEGSKA (reference sequence). The Oncomine TCR Beta short-read assay sequenced DNA from cultured CD4+ T cells. Using its own MiXCR run on the PCR reads, TCRdb lists one record per CDR3 protein. The sample holds approximately 15,000 distinct CDR3 sequences, around 60% seen once. This clonotype is deemed medium-sized (0.01 to 0.1%). The antigen is not known. The TCR sequence derives from a human donor who had recovered from COVID-19. The rearrangement joins TRBV20-1 to TRBJ2-7; D call uncertain. The sequenced sample was CD4+ T cells from blood, cultured in vitro. The CDR3 region is CSAKDVGEQYF. In nucleotides, the CDR3 is TGCAGTGCCAAAGACGTGGGCGAGCAGTACTTC.